This entry concerns a single T cell receptor (beta chain). The antigen this receptor binds is unknown. Per-nucleotide qualities are absent, and no much larger clonotype sits a single base away. The entry originates in a study of cytomegalovirus exposure and HLA in healthy donors (dated by TCRdb to about 2017). Context from the whole study: According to a later analysis, the roughly 120 validation repertoires were produced on the same platform as the approximately 610 repertoires of the first cohort. To predict cytomegalovirus infection status, the study combined high-throughput TCR immunosequencing, statistical association of individual TCRs with disease status, and machine learning. The study was designed to test whether signatures of past pathogen exposure could be identified by cataloging public T cell receptors. Besides the first cohort of roughly 660 subjects, a separate validation cohort made up of 120 different subjects was used.

Study-level results and caveats: It was suggested by the authors that the approach could potentially be generalized to other disease states and immunological phenotypes. In vitro tests confirmed that a few of the cytomegalovirus-associated TCR beta chains recognize cytomegalovirus antigens. In a later analysis, TCRs clustered in the first cohort were found to also tend to co-occur in the approximately 120 validation repertoires, with roughly 93% of cluster scores above 0. All 130 or so repertoires were used to score co-occurrence in the validation cohort in a later analysis, because that analysis had no HLA typing for the cohort. Across donors, most TCR sequences were observed very rarely, whereas some public TCRs were present in many individuals. The study gave a list of 150 to 200 TCR beta chains associated with cytomegalovirus. The classifier was reported to diagnose cytomegalovirus status with high specificity and sensitivity in both the original and validation cohorts.

The CDR3 contains 11 residues, cysteine and phenylalanine counted. Only the CDR3 DNA stays, 33 bases, in frame from base 1. V loses 1 base, J loses 6 bases, and the germline ends lie 4 bases apart. According to the germline V gene, CDR1 reads SGHTA and CDR2 reads FQGNSA. Receptor amplification or capture employed the immunoSEQ multiplex PCR assay. In the original analysis: A statistical classification framework was built to diagnose cytomegalovirus status from the catalog of TCR beta chain sequences. TCRdb took over this immuneACCESS table, retaining in-frame rearrangements with V and J assigned. Such tables are incomplete; in checked studies, under half of the missing clones stem from an unresolved V gene, and the remainder is unexplained. The V and J calls and clone size are taken from that table; D and trimming were inferred from the DNA. The sample table lists a few hundred thousand clones, roughly 89% of them with a count of one. Around 0.8% of the sample is in the top ten clones.

Separate from the approximately 670-subject first cohort, the validation cohort of around 130 subjects was the group to which the donors belonged. Sequences were obtained from PBMCs. The clonotype comes from a woman aged 18 to 35 in good health and CMV-seronegative. The rearranged segments are TRBV7-2 and TRBJ2-7, with no confidently assigned D gene. The CDR3 reads as follows: CASSLDGEQYF. The bases read TGTGCCAGCAGCTTAGACGGCGAGCAGTACTTC.